The next 9 T cell receptor beta chains were all read from a single sample in a study of blood T cell repertoires in COVID-19. This table comes from immunoSEQ multiplex PCR, and its TCRdb copy is limited to in-frame clones, with some not included. This sample has 300,000 to 500,000 clones, with roughly 90% found just once. Sequencing input: PBMCs or T cells enriched from blood (not recorded which). The receptors were gathered from a woman in her thirties or forties with acute COVID-19.

The genes are TRBV10-3 and TRBJ1-1; TRBD1 agrees at 8 bases. From germline, CDR1 is ENHRY and CDR2 SYGVKD. The CDR3 sequence is 14 residues long. V shed 11 bases, J shed 5 bases, and the junction held 13 bases outside the gene matches. CDR3 protein: CAVHSQGGETEAFF. The DNA of the CDR3 is TGTGCCGTGCACTCACAGGGGGGTGAAACTGAAGCTTTCTTT.

This sequence joins TRBV2 and TRBJ1-6; no firm D call. The CDR3 spans 11 residues. Trimming left V 4 bases short and J 14 bases short, with 9 bases between. CDR1 is SNHLY, CDR2 FYNNEI, per germline. The DNA of the CDR3 is TGTGCCAGCAGTGTACGGGGATCCCTCCACTTT. Encoded protein: CASSVRGSLHF.

The CDR3 nucleotides are TGTGCCAGCAGCACAGACAGGGGACAAGAGACCCAGTACTTC. It yields the protein CASSTDRGQETQYF. The chain couples TRBV7-8 to TRBJ2-5; TRBD1 matches at 8 bases. Germline V gene sequence: CDR1 SGHVS, CDR2 FQNEAQ. This CDR3 region has 14 residues. With 5 bases clipped from V and 2 bases from J, the junction kept 4 bases outside the gene matches.

The rearrangement joins TRBV5-1 to TRBJ2-7; 7 bases line up with TRBD1. This CDR3 contains 14 residues. CDR1 is SGHRS and CDR2 is YFSETQ in the germline V gene. V lost 2 bases to trimming and J lost 3 bases; unmatched junction nucleotides: 5. CDR3 nucleotide sequence: TGCGCCAGCAGCTTTACAGGGGATAGCTACGAGCAGTACTTC. Protein product: CASSFTGDSYEQYF.

This rearrangement joins TRBV2 to TRBJ2-1, with 15 bases fitting TRBD2. The V segment lost 6 bases and the J segment 6 bases; nucleotides outside the gene matches: 6. Per the germline V gene, CDR1 is SNHLY and CDR2 is FYNNEI. This CDR3 is 16 amino acids long. The DNA for the CDR3 is TGTGCCAGCAGGGGGACTAGCGGGGGGCTAATCAATGAGCAGTTCTTC. Translated: CASRGTSGGLINEQFF.

This clone was seen once. The genes are TRBV2 and TRBJ2-7, with TRBD1 matching over 11 bases. The junction had 3 bases not matched to a gene; V was cut back by 4 bases and J by 4 bases. The CDR3 covers 14 residues. Per the germline V gene, CDR1 is SNHLY and CDR2 is FYNNEI. The CDR3 is CASSGGQGVYEQYF. Written as DNA, the CDR3 is TGTGCCAGCAGTGGGGGACAGGGGGTGTACGAGCAGTACTTC.

The chain has TRBV15 and TRBJ2-1; TRBD2 matches at 13 bases. The CDR3 totals 17 residues. Germline V CDR1 and CDR2: LNHNV, YYDKDF (reference sequence). V dropped 4 bases and J dropped 0; count of bases not matched to a gene: 3. This CDR3 is CATSKTSGGYSYNEQFF. The CDR3 DNA reads as TGTGCCACCAGCAAGACTAGCGGGGGGTACTCCTACAATGAGCAGTTCTTC.

This clone was observed once. The gene calls are TRBV5-4 and TRBJ1-2; 10 nucleotides agree with TRBD1. V shed 0 bases, J shed 1 base, and the junction held 9 bases outside the gene matches. The CDR3 length is 18 residues. CDR1 SGHNT and CDR2 YYREEE come from the germline V gene (reference sequence). This CDR3 is CASSLDLGQGSLNYGYTF. DNA of the CDR3: TGTGCCAGCAGCTTGGATCTGGGACAGGGGTCCCTTAACTATGGCTACACCTTC. Together with reference TRBV5-4 and TRBJ1-2, the CDR3 gives the full variable domain: ETGVTQSPTHLIKTRGQQVTLRCSSQSGHNTVSWYQQALGQGPQFIFQYYREEENGRGNFPPRFSGLQFPNYSSELNVNALELDDSALYLCASSLDLGQGSLNYGYTFGSGTRLTVV.

The CDR3 coding sequence is TGTGCCAGCATAACAGGGTATGGCACTGAAGCTTTCTTT. Its translation: CASITGYGTEAFF. V gene TRBV12-3 or TRBV12-4 combines with J gene TRBJ1-1; weak D call: TRBD1 (6 bases). The V and J ends lost 7 bases and 4 bases respectively, with 13 bases between them. This CDR3 comprises 13 residues.